This T cell receptor beta chain was profiled in a study of shared clonotypes between healthy human individuals. Looking at the study overall: A donor's plate count was three for CD4 naive and three for CD4 memory; CD8 naive had two and CD8 memory one.

The repertoire was sequenced with immunoSEQ multiplex PCR; TCRdb's copy has only in-frame clones and lacks some. This sample yields under 600,000 clones, of which approximately 95% are seen a single time; 0.064% belongs to the top ten. Trimming left V 7 bases short and J 3 bases short, with 16 bases between. CDR3 length: 14 residues. Germline V CDR1 and CDR2: SEHNR, FQNEAQ (reference sequence). The TCR sequence derives from a woman aged 30 to 39 in good health. The sequenced material came from naive CD4+ T cells sorted from blood. Subset here: CD45RA+ positively selected. The chain is built from TRBV7-9 and TRBJ2-7, with D perhaps being TRBD1 or TRBD2 (6 bases each). CDR3: CASTSRGAHYEQYF. In DNA, the CDR3 is TGTGCCAGCACCTCAAGGGGGGCACACTACGAGCAGTACTTC.